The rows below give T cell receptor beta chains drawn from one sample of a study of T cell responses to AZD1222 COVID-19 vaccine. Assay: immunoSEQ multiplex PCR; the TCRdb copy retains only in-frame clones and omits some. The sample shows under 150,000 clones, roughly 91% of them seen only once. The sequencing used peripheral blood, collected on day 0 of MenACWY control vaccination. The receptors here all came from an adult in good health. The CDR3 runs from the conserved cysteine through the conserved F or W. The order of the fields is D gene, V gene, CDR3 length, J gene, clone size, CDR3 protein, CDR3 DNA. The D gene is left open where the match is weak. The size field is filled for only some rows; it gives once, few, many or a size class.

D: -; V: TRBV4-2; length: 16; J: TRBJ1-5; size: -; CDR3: CASSQGPGVGNQPQHF; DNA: TGTGCCAGCAGCCAAGGTCCCGGGGTAGGCAATCAGCCCCAGCATTTT
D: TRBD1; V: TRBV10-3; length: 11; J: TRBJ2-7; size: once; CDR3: CAIGQAYEQYF; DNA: TGTGCCATTGGACAGGCCTACGAGCAGTACTTC
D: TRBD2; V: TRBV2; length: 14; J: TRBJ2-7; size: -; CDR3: CASSAGTSGYEQYF; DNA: TGTGCCAGCAGTGCAGGGACTAGCGGATACGAGCAGTACTTC
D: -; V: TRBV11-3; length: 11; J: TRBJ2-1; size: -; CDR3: CASIGGGEQFF; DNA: TGTGCCAGCATTGGGGGAGGTGAGCAGTTCTTC
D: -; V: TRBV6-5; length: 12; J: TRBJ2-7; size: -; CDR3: CASSYGGTEQYF; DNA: TGTGCCAGCAGTTACGGAGGGACCGAGCAGTACTTC
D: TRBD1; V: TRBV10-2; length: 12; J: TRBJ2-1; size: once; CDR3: CASSESGDRQFF; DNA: TGCGCCAGCAGTGAGTCGGGGGACAGACAGTTCTTC
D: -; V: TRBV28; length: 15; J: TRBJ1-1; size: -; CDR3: CASSLDPGQNTEAFF; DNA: TGTGCCAGCAGTTTAGATCCCGGACAGAACACTGAAGCTTTCTTT
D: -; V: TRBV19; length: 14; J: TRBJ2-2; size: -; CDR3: CASSIATRTGELFF; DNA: TGTGCCAGTAGTATCGCTACGCGCACCGGGGAGCTGTTTTTT
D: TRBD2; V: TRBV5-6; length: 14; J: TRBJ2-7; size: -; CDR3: CASSLGSSGSEQYF; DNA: TGTGCCAGCAGCTTGGGATCCAGCGGGAGCGAGCAGTACTTC
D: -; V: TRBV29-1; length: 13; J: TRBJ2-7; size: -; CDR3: CSVEPTEDNEQYF; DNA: TGCAGCGTTGAACCCACAGAAGACAACGAGCAGTACTTC
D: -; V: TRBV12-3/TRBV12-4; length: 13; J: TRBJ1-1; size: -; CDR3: CASSPGLNTEAFF; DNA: TGTGCCAGCAGCCCGGGCCTGAACACTGAAGCTTTCTTT
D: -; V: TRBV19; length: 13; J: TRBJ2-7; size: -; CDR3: CASSMGPDYEQYF; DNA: TGTGCCAGTAGTATGGGGCCCGACTACGAGCAGTACTTC
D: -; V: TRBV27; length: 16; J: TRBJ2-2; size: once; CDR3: CASSPWASANTGELFF; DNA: TGTGCCAGCAGCCCCTGGGCTAGCGCGAACACCGGGGAGCTGTTTTTT
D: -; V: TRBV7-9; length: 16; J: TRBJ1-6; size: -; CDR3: CASSFNQASDHSPLHF; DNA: TGTGCCAGCAGCTTTAATCAGGCCTCAGACCATTCACCCCTCCACTTT
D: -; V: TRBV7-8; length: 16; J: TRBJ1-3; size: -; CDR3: CASSSGPQGWGNTIYF; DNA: TGTGCCAGCAGCTCAGGCCCCCAGGGATGGGGAAACACCATATATTTT
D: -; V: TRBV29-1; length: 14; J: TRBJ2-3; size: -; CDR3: CSVTGLRPTDTQYF; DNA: TGCAGCGTCACGGGACTCCGCCCCACAGATACGCAGTATTTT
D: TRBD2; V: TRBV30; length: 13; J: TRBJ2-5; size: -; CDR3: CDFAGGAAKTQYF; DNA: TGTGACTTCGCGGGGGGGGCGGCGAAGACCCAGTACTTC
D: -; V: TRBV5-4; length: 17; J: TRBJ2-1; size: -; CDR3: CASSLGGSGFSYNEQFF; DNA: TGTGCCAGCAGCTTGGGAGGGAGCGGTTTCTCCTACAATGAGCAGTTCTTC
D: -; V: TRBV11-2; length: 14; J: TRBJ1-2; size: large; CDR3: CASSADSSPYGYTF; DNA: TGTGCCAGCAGCGCAGACAGCTCTCCGTATGGCTACACCTTC
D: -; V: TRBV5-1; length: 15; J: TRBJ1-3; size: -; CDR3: CASSLQVGSGNTIYF; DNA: TGCGCCAGCAGCCTCCAGGTCGGCTCTGGAAACACCATATATTTT
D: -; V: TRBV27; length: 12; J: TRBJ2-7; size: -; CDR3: CASSYHGGEQYF; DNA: TGTGCCAGCAGTTACCATGGGGGCGAGCAGTACTTC
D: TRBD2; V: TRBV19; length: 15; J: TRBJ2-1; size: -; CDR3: CASSPILAGGLEQFF; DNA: TGTGCCAGTAGTCCAATACTAGCGGGAGGGCTTGAGCAGTTCTTC
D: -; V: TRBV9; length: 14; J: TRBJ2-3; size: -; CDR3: CASSFSGSTDTQYF; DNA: TGTGCCAGCAGCTTTAGCGGTAGCACAGATACGCAGTATTTT
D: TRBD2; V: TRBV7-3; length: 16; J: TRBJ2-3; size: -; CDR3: CASSPLAGANTDTQYF; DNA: TGTGCCAGCAGCCCGCTAGCGGGAGCGAACACAGATACGCAGTATTTT
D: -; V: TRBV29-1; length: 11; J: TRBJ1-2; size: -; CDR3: CSETGPHGYTF; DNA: TGCAGCGAAACAGGGCCCCATGGCTACACCTTC
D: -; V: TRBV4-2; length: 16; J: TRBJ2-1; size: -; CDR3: CASSQAGLSIFREQFF; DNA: TGTGCCAGCAGCCAAGCTGGACTAAGTATCTTCCGCGAGCAGTTCTTC
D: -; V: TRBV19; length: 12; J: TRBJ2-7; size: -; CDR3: CASSPSSYEQYF; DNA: TGTGCCAGTAGCCCGAGCTCCTACGAGCAGTACTTC
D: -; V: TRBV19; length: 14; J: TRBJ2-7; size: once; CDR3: CASSTRADSYEQYF; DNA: TGTGCCAGTAGTACCAGGGCCGACTCCTACGAGCAGTACTTC
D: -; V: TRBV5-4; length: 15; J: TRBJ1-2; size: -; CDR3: CASSLGTPRTYGYTF; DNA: TGTGCCAGCAGCTTGGGGACACCTAGAACCTATGGCTACACCTTC
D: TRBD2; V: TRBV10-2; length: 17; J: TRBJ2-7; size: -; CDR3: CASRRWTSGRASYEQYF; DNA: TGCGCCAGCAGGCGGTGGACTAGCGGGAGGGCCTCATACGAGCAGTACTTC
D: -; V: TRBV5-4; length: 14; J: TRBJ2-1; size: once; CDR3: CASSFYSSYNEQFF; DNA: TGTGCCAGCAGCTTTTACAGCAGTTACAATGAGCAGTTCTTC